This T cell receptor (beta chain) was found in a study of beta chain features in type 1 diabetes. CD45RO/CCR7/CD25/CD127/CD95/CD27 separated CD4+ naive, central memory, regulatory and stem cell-like memory cells by sorting. Expressed TCRB transcripts were sequenced after all isolated RNA was converted to cDNA. TCRdb's table, derived via immunoSEQ multiplex PCR, lists solely in-frame clones and lacks some. The repertoire holds over 150,000 clones, with 8% to 9.5% as singletons. Study-wide results and limits: When Type 1 diabetes patients were examined, their TCRB CDR3s proved moderately but significantly shorter in all four CD4+ subsets.

In its sample, this clone was seen a few times. The target antigen is unknown. The source is a woman aged 18-35 years with type 1 diabetes. The source material was central memory CD4+ T cells from blood.

Here the CDR3 reads CATSRGGQSTDTQYF. DNA of the CDR3: TGTGCCACCAGCAGGGGCGGACAGTCCACAGATACGCAGTATTTT. J is TRBJ2-3 and V is TRBV15; D is possibly TRBD1 (6 bases). This CDR3 is built from 15 residues. Germline assignment: CDR1 LNHNV and CDR2 YYDKDF (reference sequence). Trimming cost V 3 bases and J 2 bases, with 12 bases left between them. Combining the CDR3 with reference TRBV15 and TRBJ2-3 gives the whole variable domain DAMVIQNPRYQVTQFGKPVTLSCSQTLNHNVMYWYQQKSSQAPKLLFHYYDKDFNNEADTPDNFQSRRPNTSFCFLDIRSPGLGDTAMYLCATSRGGQSTDTQYFGPGTRLTVL.